A selection of T cell receptor beta chains follows, all from one sample in a study of T cells in Graves' hyperthyroidism and ophthalmopathy. TCRdb reprocessed the multiplex PCR reads via MiXCR and lists one record per CDR3 protein. The sample has about 600,000 distinct CDR3 sequences; approximately 15% are singletons. The specimen was blood. These receptors came from a woman aged 18-35 years with Graves' ophthalmopathy. CDR3s include the opening cysteine and the closing phenylalanine or tryptophan. The D gene is left open where the match is weak. The size field is filled for only some rows; it gives once, few, many or a size class.

d_call j_call v_call clone_size cdr3_nt cdr3_aa
NA TRBJ1-2 TRBV24-1 few TGTGCCACCAGCCCGACAGGCCCTAGGGGTGGCTACACCTTC CATSPTGPRGGYTF
NA TRBJ2-5 TRBV28 many TGTGCCAGCAGTTTAGCCTCCCTAGGGGGGAGCCAAGAGACCCAGTACTTC CASSLASLGGSQETQYF
TRBD2 TRBJ2-7 TRBV7-9 NA TGTGCCAGCATACCACGAATTCTTACTAGCGGGAGATACGAGCAGTACTTC CASIPRILTSGRYEQYF
TRBD2 TRBJ2-7 TRBV28 many TGTGCCAGCAGAAGTTTACGGGAGGCCTTAGACGAGCAGTACTTC CASRSLREALDEQYF
TRBD1 TRBJ2-1 TRBV11-3 many TGTGCCAGCAGCCCTTGGACAGGGGATGAGCAGTTCTTC CASSPWTGDEQFF
TRBD1 TRBJ2-1 TRBV4-3 NA TGCGCCAGCAGCCAAGGTCGGACAGGGTACAATGAGCAGTTCTTC CASSQGRTGYNEQFF
TRBD2 TRBJ2-1 TRBV27 NA TGTGCCAGCAGTTTATCGCCTAGCGGGAAGCCCCATGAGCAGTTCTTC CASSLSPSGKPHEQFF
NA TRBJ2-2 TRBV12-3/TRBV12-4 many TGTGCCAGCAGTTTAGCTCCGAATCACGGGACACGATACACCGGGGAGCTGTTTTTT CASSLAPNHGTRYTGELFF
TRBD1 TRBJ1-2 TRBV20-1 NA TGCAGTGTGGTTTCGGGGCAGGGGGCGGGGAACTATGGCTACACCTTC CSVVSGQGAGNYGYTF
TRBD2 TRBJ2-5 TRBV7-3 many TGTGCCAGCAGCTTACGCGGGAGGCAAGAGACCCAGTACTTC CASSLRGRQETQYF
NA TRBJ2-7 TRBV7-8 NA TGTGCCAGCAGCAGGGCCTGGGTAAACCGCGACTCCTACGAGCAGTACTTC CASSRAWVNRDSYEQYF
TRBD1 TRBJ2-1 TRBV12-3/TRBV12-4 many TGTGCCAGCAGGCCGCAGGACAGGGGGCGCCTCAATGAGCAGTTCTTC CASRPQDRGRLNEQFF
TRBD2 TRBJ2-7 TRBV7-9 many TGTGCCAGCAGCTTAGGCTTGCGGGAGAGGTTGTACGAGCAGTACTTC CASSLGLRERLYEQYF
TRBD2 TRBJ2-3 TRBV29-1 NA TGCAGCGTTGTGGGACTAGCGGGAGAAGGTACAGATACGCAGTATTTT CSVVGLAGEGTDTQYF
TRBD2 TRBJ2-1 TRBV6-6 NA TGTGCCAGCAGTTACTCCCCCGGGCGGGAGGCCGAGCAGTTCTTC CASSYSPGREAEQFF
NA TRBJ1-1 TRBV7-9 many TGTGCCAGCAGCTTGTATGCAGGGAGGGGGAACACTGAAGCTTTCTTT CASSLYAGRGNTEAFF